Below are 5 T cell receptor beta chains sequenced from a single sample in a study of blood T cell repertoires in COVID-19. The method was immunoSEQ multiplex PCR; TCRdb's version includes in-frame clones alone and lacks a portion of them. Found here are around 80,000 clones, over 60% of them singletons; the top ten hold 15% to 20%. Input material: peripheral blood. The receptors were sampled from an elderly woman with active or convalescent COVID-19.

This clone was observed a few times. The gene calls are TRBV4-3 and TRBJ1-2; D is ambiguous. CDR3 size: 14 residues. V lost 0 bases to trimming and J lost 4 bases, with 9 bases between them. Looked up from germline, CDR1 is LGHNA and CDR2 is YSLEER. Written as DNA, the CDR3 is TGCGCCAGCAGCCAAGACAGAGGGATCTATGGCTACACCTTC. This codes for CASSQDRGIYGYTF.

As for this clone: The junction departs from germline at one end; a sequencing error may be responsible. This chain connects TRBV11-2 to TRBJ2-7; TRBD1 agrees at 8 bases. CDR3 size: 12 residues. CDR1 is SGHAT and CDR2 is FQNNGV in the germline V gene. The CDR3 bases are TGTGCCAGCAGCTTAGTCTCTTCCAGGGGGCACTTC. Protein sequence: CASSLVSSRGHF. Looking up the rest from reference TRBV11-2 and TRBJ2-7 gives the full variable domain: EAGVAQSPRYKIIEKRQSVAFWCNPISGHATLYWYQQILGQGPKLLIQFQNNGVVDDSQLPKDRFSAERLKGVDSTLKIQPAKLEDSAVYLCASSLVSSRGHFGPGTRLTVT.

The rearrangement joins TRBV12-3 or TRBV12-4 to TRBJ2-5; a weak D match, TRBD2 (5 bases). The V and J ends lost 8 bases and 2 bases respectively, with 12 bases between them. CDR3 length: 13 amino acids. CDR3 in amino acids: CASSKRTQETQYF. The CDR3 DNA reads TGTGCCAGCTCAAAAAGGACTCAAGAGACCCAGTACTTC.

This chain connects TRBV14 to TRBJ1-2; D unresolved. The germline V and J ends were trimmed by 2 bases and 8 bases, with 6 bases remaining between them. The CDR3 consists of 11 residues. Germline-derived CDR1 and CDR2 are SGHDN and FVKESK. CDR3 sequence (DNA): TGTGCCAGCAGCCAATCCGGGGGCTACACCTTC. Protein: CASSQSGGYTF.

This rearrangement joins TRBV11-2 to TRBJ1-2, with D maybe TRBD1 (5 bases). Trimming shortened V by 1 base and J by 6 bases, and 9 bases separated the two germline ends. CDR1 and CDR2 (germline): SGHAT, FQNNGV. The CDR3 extends over 13 amino acids. The CDR3 protein is CASSLVQGNGYTF. The DNA for the CDR3 is TGTGCCAGCAGCTTAGTCCAGGGCAATGGCTACACCTTC.